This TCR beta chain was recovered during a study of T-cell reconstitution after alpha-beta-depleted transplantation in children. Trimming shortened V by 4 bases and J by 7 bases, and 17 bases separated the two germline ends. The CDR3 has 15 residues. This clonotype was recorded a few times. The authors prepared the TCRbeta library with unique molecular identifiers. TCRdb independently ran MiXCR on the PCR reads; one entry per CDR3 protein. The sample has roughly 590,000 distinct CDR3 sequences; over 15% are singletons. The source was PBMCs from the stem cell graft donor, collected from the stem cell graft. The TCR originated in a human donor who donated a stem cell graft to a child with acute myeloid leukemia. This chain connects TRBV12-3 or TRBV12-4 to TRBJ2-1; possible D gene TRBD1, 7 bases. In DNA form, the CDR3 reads TGTGCCAGCAGTTATGACAGGGCAGGGAGGAATGAGCAGTTCTTC. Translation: CASSYDRAGRNEQFF.